The entry below gives a single T cell receptor (beta chain) sequence along with its context. These data belong to a study of OX40 agonist ivuxolimab in advanced cancers. The CDR3 covers 16 residues. Germline CDR1 is SGHDT and CDR2 is YYEEEE. The ends were cut back, 4 bases at V and 0 bases at J, with 11 bases in the middle. This table comes from immunoSEQ multiplex PCR, and its TCRdb copy is limited to in-frame clones, with some not included. This sample has approximately 100,000 clones, with 90% found just once. This sample comprised CD4+ or CD8+ T cells sorted from blood, obtained in a trial of the OX40 agonist ivuxolimab. This chain uses TRBV5-6 with TRBJ2-6; D is unresolved. This receptor was identified in an adult with an advanced solid tumor such as melanoma, head and neck, liver or kidney cancer. The CDR3 nucleotides read TGTGCCAGCAGCCTGACGAGAGACTCTGGGGCCAACGTCCTGACTTTC. This codes for CASSLTRDSGANVLTF.